This entry lists 9 T cell receptor beta chains sequenced from one sample in a study of shared clonotypes between healthy human individuals (dated by TCRdb to 2018 to 2021). The library was built by means of the immunoSEQ multiplex PCR assay. The table was pulled from immuneACCESS by TCRdb, which kept in-frame rearrangements only. Such tables lose some clones; where checked, under half of the loss comes from unresolved V genes, and the rest has no known cause. Recorded for this sample are 640,000 or so clones; about two thirds of them occurred a single time. The ten top clones hold around 2% of the sample. The sequenced sample consisted of memory CD4+ T cells sorted from blood. What the cell subset or site label conveys for this sample: CD45RA-negative fraction. These receptors originate from a woman in her twenties or thirties in good health.

This chain connects TRBV29-1 to TRBJ2-7; D not certain. The V gene lost 2 bases and the J gene lost 0 bases, with 8 bases spanning the gap. The CDR3 is 13 residues long. Germline CDR1 reads SQVTM; CDR2 reads ANQGSEA. CDR3 protein: CSVETMGSYEQYF. The CDR3 DNA is TGCAGCGTTGAAACTATGGGCTCCTACGAGCAGTACTTC.

This clone was found many times. CDR3 in amino acids: CASSHDLPGLAGGPIEQYF. CDR3 sequence (DNA): TGCGCCAGCAGCCATGATCTTCCGGGACTAGCGGGAGGGCCCATCGAGCAGTACTTC. The rearrangement joins TRBV4-1 to TRBJ2-7, with 16 bases fitting TRBD2. Unmatched junction bases numbered 14, after V lost 3 bases and J lost 6 bases. The CDR3 loop spans 19 amino acids. Germline assignment: CDR1 MGHRA and CDR2 YSYEKL.

This clone was recorded once. This chain connects TRBV6-1 to TRBJ2-1; perhaps TRBD1 as D (6 bases). V was clipped by 6 bases and J by 7 bases, with 10 bases between them. The CDR3 length is 12 residues. Germline CDR1 and CDR2: MNHNS and SASEGT. CDR3 in amino acids: CASSGRGNEQFF. DNA of the CDR3: TGTGCCAGCAGCGGCAGGGGAAATGAGCAGTTCTTC.

V usage is TRBV27 and J usage is TRBJ2-1; 7 nucleotides agree with TRBD2. The CDR3 has 14 residues. Looked up from germline, CDR1 is MNHEY and CDR2 is SMNVEV (reference sequence). V was pared by 7 bases and J by 4 bases, with 7 bases of the junction left unmatched. CDR3 residues: CASMGRADYNEQFF. DNA of the CDR3: TGTGCCAGCATGGGGAGGGCGGATTACAATGAGCAGTTCTTC.

The V call is TRBV5-1, the J call TRBJ2-7, with D tentatively TRBD1 (5 bases). This CDR3 comprises 14 residues. The V and J ends lost 1 base and 7 bases respectively, with 15 bases between them. Germline lookup yields CDR1 SGHRS and CDR2 YFSETQ. The DNA for the CDR3 is TGCGCCAGCAGCTTGTATCCAGGGATGTGGGAGCAGTACTTC. Translation: CASSLYPGMWEQYF.

This sequence joins TRBV28 and TRBJ2-5; 9 bases map to TRBD1. This CDR3 spans 14 amino acids. Trimming took 5 bases from V and 7 from J; bases not matched to a gene: 8. CDR1 is MDHEN, CDR2 SYDVKM, per germline. CDR3 sequence (DNA): TGTGCCAGCAGTACGTACAGGGGGCGCGGGACCCAGTACTTC. Residues: CASSTYRGRGTQYF.

This clone showed up just once. The CDR3 spells CASSDSPGAIYEQYF. CDR3 DNA sequence: TGTGCCAGCAGTGATTCGCCAGGGGCGATCTACGAGCAGTACTTC. The chain employs TRBV2 and TRBJ2-7; possible D gene TRBD1, 6 bases. The germline CDR1 and CDR2 sequences are SNHLY and FYNNEI. V lost 3 bases to trimming and J lost 3 bases, with 15 bases between them. There are 15 residues in the CDR3.

This sequence joins TRBV4-2 and TRBJ2-5, with 8 bases aligning to TRBD2. The J call may not be correct, given that the DNA end is closer to TRBJ2-7. The CDR3 is 15 residues long. Germline values: CDR1 LGHNA, CDR2 YNFKEQ. DNA of the CDR3: TGTGCCAGCAGCCAAACTAGCGGCAGCTTATACGAGCAGTACTTC. Translation: CASSQTSGSLYEQYF.

Comments on this clone: Other DNA sequences in this sample translate to the same CDR3. The rearrangement joins TRBV29-1 to TRBJ1-1; no clear D. The CDR3 loop spans 12 amino acids. Trimming left V 5 bases short and J 0 bases short, with 7 bases between. Per the germline V gene, CDR1 is SQVTM and CDR2 is ANQGSEA. DNA of the CDR3: TGCAGCGTTAGCAGGATGAACACTGAAGCTTTCTTT. Translating gives CSVSRMNTEAFF.